This T cell receptor (beta chain) was profiled in a study of T cell responses to AZD1222 COVID-19 vaccine. Study as a whole: Pooling covered second doses at about 4 or about 12 weeks.

Sequenced by immunoSEQ multiplex PCR; TCRdb stores in-frame clones only, minus some. The table shows some 100,000 clones, with about 86% occurring only once. Germline CDR1 reads SGHVS; CDR2 reads FNYEAQ. The CDR3 has 12 amino acids. The germline V and J ends were trimmed by 10 bases and 5 bases, with 14 bases remaining between them. General observations from the study: White British donors predominated, females outnumbered males, and clonal diversity was possibly underestimated. Within unmutated variant regions lay the reported targets of nearly half of spike-specific TCRs. AZD1222 recipients seropositive at baseline numbered only 5 to 7.

Of note for this clone: The target antigen is unknown.

This material consisted of peripheral blood, taken on day 0 of AZD1222 vaccination. The rearrangement joins TRBV7-6 to TRBJ2-5, with a possible D match to TRBD1 (6 bases). This receptor was obtained from an adult in good health. The CDR3 is CATEGVGETQYF. CDR3 nucleotide sequence: TGTGCCACCGAGGGGGTGGGGGAGACCCAGTACTTC.